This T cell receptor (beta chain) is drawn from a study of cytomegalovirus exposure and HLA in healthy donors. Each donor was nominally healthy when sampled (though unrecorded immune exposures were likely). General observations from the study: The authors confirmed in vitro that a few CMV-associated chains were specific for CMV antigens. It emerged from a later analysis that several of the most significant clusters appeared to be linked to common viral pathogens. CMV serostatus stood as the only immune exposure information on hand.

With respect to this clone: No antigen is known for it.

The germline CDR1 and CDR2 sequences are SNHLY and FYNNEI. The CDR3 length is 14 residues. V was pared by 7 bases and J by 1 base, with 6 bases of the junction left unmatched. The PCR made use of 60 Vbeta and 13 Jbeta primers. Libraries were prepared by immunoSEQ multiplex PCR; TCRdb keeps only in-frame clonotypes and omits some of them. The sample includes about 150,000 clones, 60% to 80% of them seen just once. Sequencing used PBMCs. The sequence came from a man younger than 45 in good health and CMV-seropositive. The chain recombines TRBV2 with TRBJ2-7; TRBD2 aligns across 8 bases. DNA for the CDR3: TGTGCCAGCAAGAGCGGGGGCCATTCCTACGAGCAGTACTTC. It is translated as CASKSGGHSYEQYF.